A single T cell receptor (beta chain) is shown here with its context. What it recognizes is unknown. Researchers barred patients who had uncontrolled infection, other autoimmune disease, pregnancy or lactation. Clinical symptoms, serum thyroxine and TRAb, thyroid ultrasound and orbital computed tomography together formed the diagnostic basis. TCR beta CDR3 sequences were amplified from RNA transcripts. The primer set for the first-round RT-PCR of the TCR CDR3 was HTBI. TCRdb fed the multiplex PCR reads into MiXCR, producing one record per CDR3 protein. The data contain about 700,000 distinct CDR3 sequences, roughly 46% of them singletons. This CDR3 contains 15 residues. With 5 bases clipped from V and 2 bases from J, the junction kept 8 bases outside the gene matches. Germline values: CDR1 SGHTA, CDR2 FQGTGA. The source of the sample is a study of T cells in Graves' hyperthyroidism and ophthalmopathy.

Study findings and constraints: Most thyroid clonotypes expanded above 0.001 were also detected in blood.

The receptor was isolated from an adult man with Graves' disease, either hyperthyroidism or ophthalmopathy (not recorded which). The sequenced material came from peripheral blood or thyroid tissue (not recorded which). The V call is TRBV7-3, the J call TRBJ2-7, with 8 positions matching TRBD1. The CDR3 spells CASSLGQGIPYEQYF. The CDR3 coding sequence is TGTGCCAGCAGCCTAGGACAGGGAATCCCCTACGAGCAGTACTTC.